A selection of T cell receptor beta chains follows, all from one sample in a study of T-cell memory formation after mild COVID-19. TCRdb redid the calling of the 5' RACE reads with MiXCR, one entry per CDR3 protein. This sample has roughly 190,000 distinct CDR3 sequences, with about 16% found just once. Material: PBMCs or a T cell subset sorted from them (not recorded which). These receptor sequences come from an adult woman who had mild COVID-19 (a few samples of this study predate the infection). Cell type and time point are not known. CDR3s include the opening cysteine and the closing phenylalanine or tryptophan. Clone size is stated in some rows and not others, as once, few, many or a class when expanded.

>TRBJ2-5|TRBV14|13|many
CASSQDQGTSQYF
>TRBJ2-7|TRBV27|14|NA
CASSWDRGAGEQYF
>TRBJ2-5|TRBV5-1|13|NA
CASSLGASETQYF
>TRBJ2-3|TRBV15|13|NA
CATTRPSTDTQYF
>TRBJ2-1|TRBV7-3|16|few
CASSLMSAGVKNEQFF
>TRBJ2-1|TRBV12-3/TRBV12-4|17|NA
CASTIRGSGKSYNEQFF
>TRBJ2-2|TRBV5-1|15|NA
CASSFSVANTGELFF
>TRBJ1-1|TRBV10-3|13|NA
CAISEGLGAEAFF
>TRBJ2-5|TRBV12-3/TRBV12-4|14|few
CASSGRGLWVTQYF
>TRBJ2-5|TRBV4-1|17|few
CASSLNPGLAGQETQYF
>TRBJ2-1|TRBV5-1|14|NA
CASRPPGQLNEQFF
>TRBJ1-1|TRBV5-1|16|NA
CASSLRYRGTKTEAFF
>TRBJ1-3|TRBV6-5|15|NA
CASSTGQGRRNTIYF
>TRBJ1-5|TRBV7-9|16|few
CASSHEGGFRNQPQHF
>TRBJ2-7|TRBV5-1|14|NA
CASRPGGLSYEQYF
>TRBJ2-1|TRBV6-4|15|few
CASSDGGTGKNEQFF
>TRBJ2-2|TRBV7-9|15|few
CASSLPTGNTGELFF
>TRBJ2-5|TRBV18|14|NA
CASSPTAGKETQYF
>TRBJ2-7|TRBV5-6|16|few
CASSTGRGKRGYEQYF
>TRBJ1-3|TRBV5-1|14|NA
CASRDDTVRNTIYF
>TRBJ2-5|TRBV7-2|17|few
CASSRQTSGFFQETQYF
>TRBJ2-3|TRBV12-3/TRBV12-4|11|NA
CAMGAGDTQYF
>TRBJ1-5|TRBV3-1|14|NA
CASSRDRTNQPQHF
>TRBJ2-3|TRBV12-3/TRBV12-4|15|many
CASSPTSGGAYTQYF
>TRBJ1-1|TRBV5-1|13|NA
CASSYTENTEAFF
>TRBJ2-5|TRBV5-1|15|NA
CASSSGQGAGETQYF
>TRBJ1-1|TRBV5-5|15|NA
CASSLVGDMNTEAFF
>TRBJ1-2|TRBV4-2|12|few
CASSQDSRDYTF
>TRBJ2-7|TRBV12-3/TRBV12-4|12|NA
CASSLGHHGQYF
>TRBJ1-5|TRBV20-1|13|NA
CSADWDRNQPQHF
>TRBJ2-5|TRBV29-1|14|NA
CSVLRGGLQETQYF